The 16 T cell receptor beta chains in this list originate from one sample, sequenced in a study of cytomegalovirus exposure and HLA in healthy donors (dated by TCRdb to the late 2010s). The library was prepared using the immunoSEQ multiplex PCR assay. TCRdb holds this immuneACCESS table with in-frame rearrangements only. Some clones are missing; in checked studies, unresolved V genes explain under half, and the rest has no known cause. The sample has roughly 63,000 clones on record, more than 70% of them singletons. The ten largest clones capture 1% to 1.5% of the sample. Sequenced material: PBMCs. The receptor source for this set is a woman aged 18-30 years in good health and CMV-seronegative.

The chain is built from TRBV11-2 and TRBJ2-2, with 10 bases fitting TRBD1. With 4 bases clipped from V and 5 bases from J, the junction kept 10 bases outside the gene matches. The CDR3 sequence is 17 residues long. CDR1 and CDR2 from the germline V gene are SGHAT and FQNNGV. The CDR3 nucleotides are TGTGCCAGCAGCTACCCGATTTGGGGACAGGGGACCGGGGAGCTGTTTTTT. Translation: CASSYPIWGQGTGELFF.

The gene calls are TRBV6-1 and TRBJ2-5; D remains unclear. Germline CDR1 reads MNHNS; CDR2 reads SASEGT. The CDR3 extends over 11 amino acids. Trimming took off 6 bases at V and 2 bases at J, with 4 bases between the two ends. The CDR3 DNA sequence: TGTGCCAGCAGCCAGCAAGAGACCCAGTACTTC. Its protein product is CASSQQETQYF.

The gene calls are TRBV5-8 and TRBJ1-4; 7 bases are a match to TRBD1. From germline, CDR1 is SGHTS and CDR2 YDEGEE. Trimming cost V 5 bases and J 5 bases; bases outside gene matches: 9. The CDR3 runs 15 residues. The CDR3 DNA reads TGTGCCAGCAGACGGTATGGGACAGTAAATGAAAAACTGTTTTTT. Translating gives CASRRYGTVNEKLFF.

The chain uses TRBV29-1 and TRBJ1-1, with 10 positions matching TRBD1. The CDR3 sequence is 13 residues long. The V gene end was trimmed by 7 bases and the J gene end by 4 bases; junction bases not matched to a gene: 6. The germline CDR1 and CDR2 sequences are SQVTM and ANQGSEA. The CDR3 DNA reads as TGCAGCGCGGGCGGACAGGGGGGCACTGAAGCTTTCTTT. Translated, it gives CSAGGQGGTEAFF.

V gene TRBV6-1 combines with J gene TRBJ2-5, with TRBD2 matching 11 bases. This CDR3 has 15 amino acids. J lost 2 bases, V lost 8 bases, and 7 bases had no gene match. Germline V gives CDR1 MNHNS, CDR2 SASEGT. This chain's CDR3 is CASGLAGGRQETQYF. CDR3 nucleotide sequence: TGTGCCAGCGGCCTAGCGGGGGGTCGGCAAGAGACCCAGTACTTC.

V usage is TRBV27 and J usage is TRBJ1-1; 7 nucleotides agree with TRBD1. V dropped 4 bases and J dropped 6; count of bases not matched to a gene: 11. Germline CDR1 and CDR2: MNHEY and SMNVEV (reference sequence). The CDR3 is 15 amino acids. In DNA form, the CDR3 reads TGTGCCAGCAGTTCCTACCGACAGGGTGGTTCTGAAGCTTTCTTT. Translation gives CASSSYRQGGSEAFF.

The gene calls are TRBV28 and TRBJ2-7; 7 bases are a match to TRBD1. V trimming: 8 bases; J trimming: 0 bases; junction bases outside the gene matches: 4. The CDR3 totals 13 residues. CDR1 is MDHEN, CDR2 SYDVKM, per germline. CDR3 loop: CASLDRSSYEQYF. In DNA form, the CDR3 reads TGTGCCAGCTTGGACAGGAGCTCCTACGAGCAGTACTTC.

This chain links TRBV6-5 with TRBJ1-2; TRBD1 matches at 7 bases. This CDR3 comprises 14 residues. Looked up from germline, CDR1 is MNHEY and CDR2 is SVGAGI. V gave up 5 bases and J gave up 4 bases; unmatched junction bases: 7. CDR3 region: CASSRQGGAYGYTF. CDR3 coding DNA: TGTGCCAGCAGTCGACAGGGCGGTGCCTATGGCTACACCTTC.

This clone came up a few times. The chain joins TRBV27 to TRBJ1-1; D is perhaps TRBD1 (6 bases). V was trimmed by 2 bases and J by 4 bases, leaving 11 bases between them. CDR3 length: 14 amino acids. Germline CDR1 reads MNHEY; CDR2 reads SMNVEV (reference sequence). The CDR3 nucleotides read TGTGCCAGCAGTTTAGGCAGGGGTAGCACTGAAGCTTTCTTT. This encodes CASSLGRGSTEAFF.

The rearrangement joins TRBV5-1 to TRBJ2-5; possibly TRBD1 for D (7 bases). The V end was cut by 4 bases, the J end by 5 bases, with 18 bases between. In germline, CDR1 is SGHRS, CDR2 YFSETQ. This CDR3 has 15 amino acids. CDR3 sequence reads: CASSTGEGAGETQYF. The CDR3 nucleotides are TGCGCCAGCAGCACAGGAGAGGGGGCGGGGGAGACCCAGTACTTC. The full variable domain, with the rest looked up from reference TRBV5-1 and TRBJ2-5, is KAGVTQTPRYLIKTRGQQVTLSCSPISGHRSVSWYQQTPGQGLQFLFEYFSETQRNKGNFPGRFSGRQFSNSRSEMNVSTLELGDSALYLCASSTGEGAGETQYFGPGTRLLVL.

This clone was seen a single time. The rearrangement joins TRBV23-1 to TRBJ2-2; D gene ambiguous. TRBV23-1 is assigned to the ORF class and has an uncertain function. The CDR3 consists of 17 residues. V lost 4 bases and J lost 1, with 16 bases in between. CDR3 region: CASSRISFPENTGELFF. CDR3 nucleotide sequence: TGCGCCAGCAGTCGCATCTCCTTCCCAGAGAACACCGGGGAGCTGTTTTTT.

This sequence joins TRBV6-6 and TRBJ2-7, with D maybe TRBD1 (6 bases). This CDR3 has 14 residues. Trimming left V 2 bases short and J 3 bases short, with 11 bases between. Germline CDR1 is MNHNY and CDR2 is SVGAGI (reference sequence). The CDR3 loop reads CASSYRDTHYEQYF. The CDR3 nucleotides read TGTGCCAGCAGTTACCGGGACACCCACTACGAGCAGTACTTC.

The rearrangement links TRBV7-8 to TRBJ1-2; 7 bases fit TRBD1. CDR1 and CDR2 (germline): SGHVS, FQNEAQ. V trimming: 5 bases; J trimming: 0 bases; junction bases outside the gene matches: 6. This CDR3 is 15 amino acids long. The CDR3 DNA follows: TGTGCCAGCAGCGCGACAGGGAGCGCTAACTATGGCTACACCTTC. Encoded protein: CASSATGSANYGYTF.

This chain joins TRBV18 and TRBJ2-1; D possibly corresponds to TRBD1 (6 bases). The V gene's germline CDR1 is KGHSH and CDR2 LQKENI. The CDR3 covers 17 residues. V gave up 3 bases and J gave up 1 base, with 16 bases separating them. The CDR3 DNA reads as TGTGCCAGCTCACCTCCGCCAGGGGAGAGGTCCTACAATGAGCAGTTCTTC. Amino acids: CASSPPPGERSYNEQFF.

The CDR3 reads CASSGFYGQETQYF. CDR3 in DNA: TGTGCCAGCAGTGGTTTCTACGGGCAAGAGACCCAGTACTTC. This rearrangement joins TRBV6-1 to TRBJ2-5; no reliable D call. Germline CDR1 and CDR2: MNHNS and SASEGT. The CDR3 contains 14 residues. V was trimmed by 4 bases and J by 2 bases, leaving 11 bases between them.

In DNA, the CDR3 is TGTGCCACCAGCAAGGGACTAGCGGGACGTGGTGAGCAGTTCTTC. It codes for CATSKGLAGRGEQFF. The chain couples TRBV15 to TRBJ2-1, with 13 bases lining up with TRBD2. The length of the CDR3 is 15 residues. J lost 9 bases, V lost 4 bases, and 6 bases had no gene match. CDR1 LNHNV and CDR2 YYDKDF come from the germline V gene (reference sequence).